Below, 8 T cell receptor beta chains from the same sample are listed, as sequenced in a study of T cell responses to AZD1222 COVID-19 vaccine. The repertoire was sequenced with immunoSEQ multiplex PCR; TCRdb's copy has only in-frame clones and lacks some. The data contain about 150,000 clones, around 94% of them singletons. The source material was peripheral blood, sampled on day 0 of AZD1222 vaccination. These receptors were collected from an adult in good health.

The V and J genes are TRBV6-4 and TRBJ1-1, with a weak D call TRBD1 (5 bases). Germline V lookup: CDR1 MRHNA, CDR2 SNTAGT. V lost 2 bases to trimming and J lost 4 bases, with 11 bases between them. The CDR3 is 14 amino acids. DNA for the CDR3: TGTGCCAGCAGTGACAGGGGATACGGCACTGAAGCTTTCTTT. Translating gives CASSDRGYGTEAFF.

The CDR3, as DNA: TGTGCCAGCAGCCAAGACTTAATGGGACTCGGCTACACCTTC. Its translation: CASSQDLMGLGYTF. J is TRBJ1-2 and V is TRBV4-2; tentatively, D is TRBD1 (5 bases). CDR3 length: 14 amino acids. Trimming cost V 0 bases and J 8 bases, with 13 bases left between them. Per the germline V gene, CDR1 is LGHNA and CDR2 is YNFKEQ.

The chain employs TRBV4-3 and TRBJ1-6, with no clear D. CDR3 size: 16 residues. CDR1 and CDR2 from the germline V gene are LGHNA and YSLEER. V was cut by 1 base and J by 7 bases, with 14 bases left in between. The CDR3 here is CASSQVLTAPNSPLHF. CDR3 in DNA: TGCGCCAGCAGCCAAGTCCTCACAGCTCCCAATTCACCCCTCCACTTT.

The CDR3 region has the DNA TGTGCCAGCAGACAGAATTTGAACACTGAAGCTTTCTTT. Translation gives CASRQNLNTEAFF. The chain uses TRBV6-5 and TRBJ1-1; D gene ambiguous. Germline CDR1 reads MNHEY; CDR2 reads SVGAGI. The V end was cut by 6 bases, the J end by 0 bases, with 8 bases between. The CDR3 runs 13 residues.

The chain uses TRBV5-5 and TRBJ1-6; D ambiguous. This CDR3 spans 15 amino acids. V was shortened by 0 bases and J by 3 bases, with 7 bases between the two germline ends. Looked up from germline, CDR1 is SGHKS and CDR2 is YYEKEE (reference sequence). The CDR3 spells CASSLAGYYNSPLHF. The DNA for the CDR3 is TGTGCCAGCAGCTTGGCCGGGTACTATAATTCACCCCTCCACTTT.

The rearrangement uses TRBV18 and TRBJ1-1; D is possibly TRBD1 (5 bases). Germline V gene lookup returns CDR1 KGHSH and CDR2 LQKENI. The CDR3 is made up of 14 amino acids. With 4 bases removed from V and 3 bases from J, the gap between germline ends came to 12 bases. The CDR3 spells CASSLTIRDTEAFF. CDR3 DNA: TGTGCCAGCTCACTCACCATCAGGGACACTGAAGCTTTCTTT.

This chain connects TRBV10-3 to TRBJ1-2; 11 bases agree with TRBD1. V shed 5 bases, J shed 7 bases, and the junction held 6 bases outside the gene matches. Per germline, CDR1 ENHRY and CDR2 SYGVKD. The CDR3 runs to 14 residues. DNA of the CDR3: TGTGCCATCAGTTCGGGACAGGGGGATCGTGGCTACACCTTC. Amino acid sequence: CAISSGQGDRGYTF.

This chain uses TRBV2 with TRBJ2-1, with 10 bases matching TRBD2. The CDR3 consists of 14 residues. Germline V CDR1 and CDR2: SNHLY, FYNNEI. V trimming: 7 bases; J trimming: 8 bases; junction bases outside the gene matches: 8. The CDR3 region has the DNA TGTGCCAGCAAATCCGGGACTAGCGCCCATGAGCAGTTCTTC. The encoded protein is CASKSGTSAHEQFF.